This TCR beta chain derives from a study of cytomegalovirus exposure and HLA in healthy donors. Overall study findings and caveats: The authors enumerated 150 to 200 TCR beta chains as linked to cytomegalovirus.

Trimming shortened V by 1 base and J by 4 bases, and 10 bases separated the two germline ends. The CDR3 totals 14 residues. Germline CDR1 and CDR2: SGHVS and FNYEAQ. Using immunoSEQ multiplex PCR, the repertoire was profiled, and TCRdb retains in-frame clones only, with some absent. Altogether about 100,000 clones are present, 85% to 95% being singletons, with the ten largest covering roughly 0.89%. As regards this clone: As yet, its antigen is unknown.

It was the approximately 120-subject validation cohort, separate from the roughly 700-subject first cohort, to which the donors belonged. The rearrangement links TRBV7-6 to TRBJ1-1, with a tentative D call TRBD1 (5 bases). This clonotype was obtained from a woman in her late teens or twenties in good health and CMV-seronegative. The sequenced material came from PBMCs. The CDR3, as DNA: TGTGCCAGCAGCTTAGGGGGCCGTGCCACTGAAGCTTTCTTT. This gives the protein CASSLGGRATEAFF.